Shown below are 7 T cell receptor beta chains from a single sample sequenced in a study of T cell repertoires in cytomegalovirus infection. A single record per CDR3 protein comes from TCRdb applying MiXCR to the reads. The table has 550,000 to 850,000 distinct CDR3 sequences, around a third seen once. Their cognate antigens are unknown. Source: cultured PBMCs, taken from culture after CMV antigen stimulation. These receptors were taken from a human donor in good health (CMV status not recorded). Some clones in this sample may be carry-over from other donors' samples.

This chain connects TRBV7-9 to TRBJ1-2; D remains ambiguous. Trimming cost V 2 bases and J 0 bases, with 13 bases left between them. In germline, CDR1 is SEHNR, CDR2 FQNEAQ (reference sequence). The CDR3 is made up of 16 amino acids. CDR3 loop: CASSLYSGITNYGYTF. The CDR3 nucleotides read TGTGCCAGCAGCTTATACAGTGGAATTACTAACTATGGCTACACCTTC.

The chain combines TRBV27 with TRBJ2-1; D unclear. The CDR3 runs to 15 residues. The V end was cut by 2 bases, the J end by 0 bases, with 8 bases between. Germline-derived CDR1 and CDR2 are MNHEY and SMNVEV (reference sequence). As DNA, the CDR3 is TGTGCCAGCAGTTTAGTGTGGGGCTCCTACAATGAGCAGTTCTTC. Its translation: CASSLVWGSYNEQFF.

This clonotype showed up many times. This chain connects TRBV7-2 to TRBJ1-2; TRBD1 might be the D (5 bases). CDR1 and CDR2 (germline): SGHTA, FQGNSA. The CDR3 totals 14 residues. Trimming shortened V by 1 base and J by 1 base, and 7 bases separated the two germline ends. The CDR3, as DNA: TGTGCCAGCAGCTTAGTTAGGGGTAACTATGGCTACACCTTC. Translation gives CASSLVRGNYGYTF. Full variable domain (remainder filled in from reference TRBV7-2 and TRBJ1-2): GAGVSQSPSNKVTEKGKDVELRCDPISGHTALYWYRQSLGQGLEFLIYFQGNSAPDKSGLPSDRFSAERTGGSVSTLTIQRTQQEDSAVYLCASSLVRGNYGYTFGSGTRLTVV.

The chain is built from TRBV6-2 or TRBV6-3 and TRBJ2-2; perhaps TRBD1 as D (6 bases). Germline CDR1 is MNHEY and CDR2 is SVGEGT. The CDR3 loop spans 17 amino acids. Between the trimmed V and J ends, which lost 2 bases and 5 bases, there was a span of 18 bases. In DNA form, the CDR3 reads TGTGCCAGCAGTTACCACCCCCAGACAGGCCGAACCGGGGAGCTGTTTTTT. Translated: CASSYHPQTGRTGELFF.

The rearrangement links TRBV7-2 to TRBJ2-7; 8 bases map to TRBD2. The CDR3 length is 13 residues. Germline CDR1 and CDR2: SGHTA and FQGNSA. Losses at the gene ends were 5 bases for V and 6 bases for J; bases not matched to a gene: 6. This chain's CDR3 is CASSAGTRSEQYF. The CDR3 DNA follows: TGTGCCAGCAGCGCGGGGACTAGATCCGAGCAGTACTTC.

V gene TRBV19 combines with J gene TRBJ1-2; the D is unclear. Trimming removed 11 bases from V and 8 bases from J, with 18 bases in between. The CDR3 has 12 residues. The germline V gene has CDR1 LNHDA and CDR2 SQIVND (reference sequence). The CDR3 DNA sequence: TGTGCCTCCCACGGCCCCACGGGAGGCTACACCTTC. Translation gives CASHGPTGGYTF.

This clonotype was detected only a few times. The chain links TRBV6-1 to TRBJ2-7; TRBD1 agrees at 12 bases. Trimming cost V 6 bases and J 5 bases; bases outside gene matches: 5. The length of the CDR3 is 14 residues. Germline lookup yields CDR1 MNHNS and CDR2 SASEGT. DNA of the CDR3: TGTGCCAGCAGGGCCGGGACAGGGGGCAACGAGCAGTACTTC. Protein sequence: CASRAGTGGNEQYF.